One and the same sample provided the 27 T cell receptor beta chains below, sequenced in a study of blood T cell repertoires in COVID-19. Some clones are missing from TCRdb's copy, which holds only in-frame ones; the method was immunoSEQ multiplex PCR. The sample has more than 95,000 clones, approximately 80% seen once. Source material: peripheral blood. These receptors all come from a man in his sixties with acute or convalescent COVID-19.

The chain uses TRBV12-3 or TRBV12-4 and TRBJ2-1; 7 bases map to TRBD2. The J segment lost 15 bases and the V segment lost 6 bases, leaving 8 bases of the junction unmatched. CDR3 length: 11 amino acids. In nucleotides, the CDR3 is TGTGCCAGCAGCGCTAGCGGATCCTGGTTCTTC. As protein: CASSASGSWFF.

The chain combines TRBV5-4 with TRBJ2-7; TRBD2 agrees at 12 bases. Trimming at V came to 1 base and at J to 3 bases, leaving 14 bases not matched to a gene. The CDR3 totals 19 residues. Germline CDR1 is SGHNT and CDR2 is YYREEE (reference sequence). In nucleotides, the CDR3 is TGTGCCAGCAGCTTGAGGCGTGGACTAGCGGGGAGAAGCCGCTACGAGCAGTACTTC. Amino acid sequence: CASSLRRGLAGRSRYEQYF. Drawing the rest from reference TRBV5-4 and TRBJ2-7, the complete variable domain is ETGVTQSPTHLIKTRGQQVTLRCSSQSGHNTVSWYQQALGQGPQFIFQYYREEENGRGNFPPRFSGLQFPNYSSELNVNALELDDSALYLCASSLRRGLAGRSRYEQYFGPGTRLTVT.

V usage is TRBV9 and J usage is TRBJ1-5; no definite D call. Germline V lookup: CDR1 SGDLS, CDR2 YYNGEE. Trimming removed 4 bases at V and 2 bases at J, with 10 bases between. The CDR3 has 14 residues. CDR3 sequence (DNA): TGTGCCAGCAGCCCTTCGAGGGGCAATCAGCCCCAGCATTTT. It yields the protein CASSPSRGNQPQHF.

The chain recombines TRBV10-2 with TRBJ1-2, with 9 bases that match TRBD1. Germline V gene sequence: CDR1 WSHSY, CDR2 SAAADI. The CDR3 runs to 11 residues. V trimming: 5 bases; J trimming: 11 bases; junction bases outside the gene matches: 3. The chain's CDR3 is CASSKQGAYTF. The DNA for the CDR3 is TGCGCCAGCAGTAAACAGGGGGCATACACCTTC.

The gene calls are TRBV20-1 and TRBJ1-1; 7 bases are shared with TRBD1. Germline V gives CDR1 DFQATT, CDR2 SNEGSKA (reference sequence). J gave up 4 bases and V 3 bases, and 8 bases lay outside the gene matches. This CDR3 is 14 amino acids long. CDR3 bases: TGCAGTGCTAGTGACTTCAGGGGGGTCACTGAAGCTTTCTTT. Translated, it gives CSASDFRGVTEAFF.

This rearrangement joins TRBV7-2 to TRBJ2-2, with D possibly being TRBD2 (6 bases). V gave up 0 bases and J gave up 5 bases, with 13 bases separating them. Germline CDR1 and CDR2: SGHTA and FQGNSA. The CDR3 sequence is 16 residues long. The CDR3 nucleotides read TGTGCCAGCAGCTTAGCCCAGGGAGGAATGACCGGGGAGCTGTTTTTT. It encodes CASSLAQGGMTGELFF.

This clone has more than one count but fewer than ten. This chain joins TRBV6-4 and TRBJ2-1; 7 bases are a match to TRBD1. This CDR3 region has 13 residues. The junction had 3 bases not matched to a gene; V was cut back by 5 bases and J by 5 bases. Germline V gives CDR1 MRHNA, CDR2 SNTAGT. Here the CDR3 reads CASSPTGNNEQFF. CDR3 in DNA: TGTGCCAGCAGTCCGACAGGGAACAATGAGCAGTTCTTC.

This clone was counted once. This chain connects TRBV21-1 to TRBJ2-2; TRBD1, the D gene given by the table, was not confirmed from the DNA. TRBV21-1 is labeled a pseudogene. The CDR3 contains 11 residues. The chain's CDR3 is CARQGTGELFF. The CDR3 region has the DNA TGTGCCAGACAGGGGACCGGGGAGCTGTTTTTT.

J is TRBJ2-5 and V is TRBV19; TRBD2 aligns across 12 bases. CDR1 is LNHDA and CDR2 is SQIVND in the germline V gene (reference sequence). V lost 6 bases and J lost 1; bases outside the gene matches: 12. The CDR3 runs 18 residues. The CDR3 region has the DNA TGTGCCAGTAGCCTACTAGCGGGAGGCCCCATGCCCCAAGAGACCCAGTACTTC. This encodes CASSLLAGGPMPQETQYF.

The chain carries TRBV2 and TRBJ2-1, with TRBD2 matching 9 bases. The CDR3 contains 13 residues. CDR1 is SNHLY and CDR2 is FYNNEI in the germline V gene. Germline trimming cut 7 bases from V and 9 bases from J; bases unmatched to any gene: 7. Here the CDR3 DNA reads TGTGCCAGCAAGACGGGACTAGCCGGTGAGCAGTTCTTC. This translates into CASKTGLAGEQFF. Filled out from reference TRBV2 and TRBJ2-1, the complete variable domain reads EPEVTQTPSHQVTQMGQEVILRCVPISNHLYFYWYRQILGQKVEFLVSFYNNEISEKSEIFDDQFSVERPDGSNFTLKIRSTKLEDSAMYFCASKTGLAGEQFFGPGTRLTVL.

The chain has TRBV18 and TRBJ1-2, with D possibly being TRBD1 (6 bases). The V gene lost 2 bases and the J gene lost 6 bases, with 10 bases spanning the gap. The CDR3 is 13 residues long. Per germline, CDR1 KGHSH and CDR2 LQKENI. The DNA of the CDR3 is TGTGCCAGCTCACCAACAGGGCCGGATGGCTACACCTTC. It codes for CASSPTGPDGYTF.

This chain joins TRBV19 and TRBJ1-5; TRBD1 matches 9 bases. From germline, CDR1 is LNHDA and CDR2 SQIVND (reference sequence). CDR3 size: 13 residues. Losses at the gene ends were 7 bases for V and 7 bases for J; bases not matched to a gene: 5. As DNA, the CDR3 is TGTGCCAGTAATGGACAGGGGTACCAGCCCCAGCATTTT. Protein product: CASNGQGYQPQHF.

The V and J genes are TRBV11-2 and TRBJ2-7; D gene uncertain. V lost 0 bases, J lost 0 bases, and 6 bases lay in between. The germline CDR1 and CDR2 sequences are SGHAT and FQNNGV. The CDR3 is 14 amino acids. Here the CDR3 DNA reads TGTGCCAGCAGCTTAGAACCGAGCTCCTACGAGCAGTACTTC. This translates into CASSLEPSSYEQYF.

For the CDR3, the DNA is TGCGCCAGCAGCCCCAGGGGAGAGCGGGGGGGCGTGGGAACAGATACGCAGTATTTT. Translation gives CASSPRGERGGVGTDTQYF. This chain joins TRBV5-1 and TRBJ2-3; 10 bases line up with TRBD2. CDR1 SGHRS and CDR2 YFSETQ come from the germline V gene. This CDR3 comprises 19 residues. V lost 4 bases, J lost 3 bases, and 17 bases stayed unmatched. The full variable domain, with the rest looked up from reference TRBV5-1 and TRBJ2-3, is KAGVTQTPRYLIKTRGQQVTLSCSPISGHRSVSWYQQTPGQGLQFLFEYFSETQRNKGNFPGRFSGRQFSNSRSEMNVSTLELGDSALYLCASSPRGERGGVGTDTQYFGPGTRLTVL.

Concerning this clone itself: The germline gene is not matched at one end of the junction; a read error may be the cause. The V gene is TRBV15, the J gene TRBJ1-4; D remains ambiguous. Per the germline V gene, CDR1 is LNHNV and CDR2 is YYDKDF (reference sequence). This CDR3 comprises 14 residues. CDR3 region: CATSRDPGNGKLFF. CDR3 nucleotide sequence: TGTGCCACCAGCAGAGATCCGGGGAATGGAAAACTGTTTTTT.

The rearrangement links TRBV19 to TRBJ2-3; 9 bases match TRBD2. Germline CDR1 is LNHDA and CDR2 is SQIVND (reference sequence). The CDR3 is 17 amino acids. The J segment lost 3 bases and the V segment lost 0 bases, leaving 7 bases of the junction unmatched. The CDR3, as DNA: TGTGCCAGTAGTATAGAGACTATAGCGGGAGCTACAGATACGCAGTATTTT. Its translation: CASSIETIAGATDTQYF.

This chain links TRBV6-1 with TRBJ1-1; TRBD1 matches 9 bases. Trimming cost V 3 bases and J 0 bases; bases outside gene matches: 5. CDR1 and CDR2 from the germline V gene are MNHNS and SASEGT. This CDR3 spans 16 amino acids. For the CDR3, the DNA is TGTGCCAGCAGTGAGGGGACAGGGAGAATGAACACTGAAGCTTTCTTT. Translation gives CASSEGTGRMNTEAFF.

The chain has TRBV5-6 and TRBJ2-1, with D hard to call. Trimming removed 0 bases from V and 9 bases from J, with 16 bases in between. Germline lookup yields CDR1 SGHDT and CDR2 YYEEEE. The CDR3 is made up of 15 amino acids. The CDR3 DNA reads TGTGCCAGCAGCTTGGGCCACGTCGGGTATGCTGAGCAGTTCTTC. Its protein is CASSLGHVGYAEQFF.

CDR3 coding DNA: TGTGCCTTTTACGGACTCTCTGGAAACACCATATATTTT. This codes for CAFYGLSGNTIYF. This chain uses TRBV30 with TRBJ1-3; D is ambiguous. Trimming cost V 7 bases and J 0 bases, with 10 bases left between them. From germline, CDR1 is GTSNPN and CDR2 SVGIG (reference sequence). CDR3 size: 13 residues.

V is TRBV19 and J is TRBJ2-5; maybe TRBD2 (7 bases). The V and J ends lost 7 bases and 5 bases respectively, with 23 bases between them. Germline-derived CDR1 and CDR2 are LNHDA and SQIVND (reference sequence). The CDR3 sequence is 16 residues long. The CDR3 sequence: CASTPGGSGKSETQYF. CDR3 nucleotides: TGTGCCAGTACCCCTGGGGGCAGCGGGAAGTCGGAGACCCAGTACTTC.

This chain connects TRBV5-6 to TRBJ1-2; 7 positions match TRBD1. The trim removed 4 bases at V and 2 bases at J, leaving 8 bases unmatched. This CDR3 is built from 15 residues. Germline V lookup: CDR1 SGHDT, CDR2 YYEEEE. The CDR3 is CASSSTGTANYGYTF. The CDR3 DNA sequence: TGTGCCAGCAGCAGCACCGGGACAGCGAACTATGGCTACACCTTC.

The CDR3 DNA reads TGTGCTAGTGCCCAATCGACAGGGGTGGATGGCTACACCTTC. This sequence encodes CASAQSTGVDGYTF. J is TRBJ1-2 and V is TRBV12-5, with 8 bases identical to TRBD1. Germline lookup yields CDR1 LGHNT and CDR2 FRNRAP. CDR3 length equals 14 residues. The junction had 10 bases not matched to a gene; V was cut back by 7 bases and J by 6 bases.

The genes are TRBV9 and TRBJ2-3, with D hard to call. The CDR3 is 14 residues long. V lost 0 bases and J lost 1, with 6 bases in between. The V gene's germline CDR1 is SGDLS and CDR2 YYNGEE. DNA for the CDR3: TGTGCCAGCAGCGTAGGTACGGGCACAGATACGCAGTATTTT. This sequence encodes CASSVGTGTDTQYF.

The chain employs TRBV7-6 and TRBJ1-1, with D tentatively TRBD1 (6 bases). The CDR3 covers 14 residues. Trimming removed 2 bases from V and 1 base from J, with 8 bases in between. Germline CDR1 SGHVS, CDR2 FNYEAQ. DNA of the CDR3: TGTGCCAGCAGCTTACCACAGGGGAACACTGAAGCTTTCTTT. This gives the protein CASSLPQGNTEAFF.

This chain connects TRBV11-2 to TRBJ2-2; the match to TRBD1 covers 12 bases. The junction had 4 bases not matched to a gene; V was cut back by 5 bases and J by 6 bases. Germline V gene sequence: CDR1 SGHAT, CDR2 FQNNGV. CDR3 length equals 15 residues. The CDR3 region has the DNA TGTGCCAGCAGCCGGGGACAGGGGGCCGCCGGGGAGCTGTTTTTT. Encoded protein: CASSRGQGAAGELFF.

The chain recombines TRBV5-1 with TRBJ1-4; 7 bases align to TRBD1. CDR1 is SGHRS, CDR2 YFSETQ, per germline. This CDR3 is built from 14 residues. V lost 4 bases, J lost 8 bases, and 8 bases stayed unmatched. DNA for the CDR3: TGCGCCAGCAGCCGGGACAGTGGAGGAGAAAAACTGTTTTTT. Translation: CASSRDSGGEKLFF.

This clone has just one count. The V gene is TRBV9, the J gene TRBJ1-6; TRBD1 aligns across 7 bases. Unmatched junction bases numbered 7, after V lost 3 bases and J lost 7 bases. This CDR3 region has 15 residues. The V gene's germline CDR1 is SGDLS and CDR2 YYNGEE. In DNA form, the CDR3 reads TGTGCCAGCAGCGCCGGGACAGAGGGAAATTCACCCCTCCACTTT. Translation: CASSAGTEGNSPLHF.